This paragraph covers one T cell receptor (beta chain) sequence. At one of its ends the junction is not consistent with the germline gene, which may arise from a read error. These data are taken from a study of blood T cell repertoires in COVID-19. Profiled with immunoSEQ multiplex PCR; TCRdb holds only in-frame clones, not every one. The sample yields 200,000 to 250,000 clones, approximately 80% seen once. Each participant's cohort was designated according to participant-reported clinical history. Germline V lookup: CDR1 MNHNS, CDR2 SASEGT. The CDR3 runs 15 residues. The TCR was taken from a man aged 55 to 70 who had recovered from COVID-19. The chain has TRBV6-1 and TRBJ1-3, with TRBD1 matching over 10 bases. Material: PBMCs or T cells enriched from blood (not recorded which). CDR3 loop: CASREGTGAGNTIYF. The CDR3 bases are TGTGCCAGCAGGGAAGGGACAGGGGCTGGAAACACCATATATTTT.